These T cell receptor beta chains were read from a single sample in a study of cytomegalovirus exposure and HLA in healthy donors. TCRdb's table, derived via immunoSEQ multiplex PCR, lists solely in-frame clones and lacks some. In the table there are about 130,000 clones, around 86% of which are singletons. What was sequenced was PBMCs. The receptors derive from a man aged 18 to 29 in good health and CMV-seronegative. CDR3s include the opening cysteine and the closing phenylalanine or tryptophan. The D gene is left open where the match is weak. Some rows mark clone size as missing; the rest say once, few, many or name a class of expanded clone.

CDR3 DNA | CDR3 protein | J gene | CDR3 length | clone size | D gene | V gene
TGTGCCAGCACCCTTTTGGGGCTAAATGAAAAACTGTTTTTT | CASTLLGLNEKLFF | TRBJ1-4 | 14 | - | - | TRBV11-2
TGTGCCTGGAGAGCTAATTTAGGGGCATGGTCCTACGAGCAGTACTTC | CAWRANLGAWSYEQYF | TRBJ2-7 | 16 | - | - | TRBV30
TGTGCCAGCAGCCAACAATTGAGACAGAAGAATTCACCCCTCCACTTT | CASSQQLRQKNSPLHF | TRBJ1-6 | 16 | many | - | TRBV14
TGCGCCAGCAGCTTGGGCCGGGAAGAGACCCAGTACTTC | CASSLGREETQYF | TRBJ2-5 | 13 | - | - | TRBV5-1
TGTGCCTGGAGTGGAGGAGATACGCAGTATTTT | CAWSGGDTQYF | TRBJ2-3 | 11 | - | - | TRBV30
TGTGCCAGCAATACCCGGGTGACAGGGTTGGGGAACACTGAAGCTTTCTTT | CASNTRVTGLGNTEAFF | TRBJ1-1 | 17 | - | TRBD1 | TRBV19
TGTGCCTGGAGTACACGGACAGGGGGCTCTGGGGCCAACGTCCTGACTTTC | CAWSTRTGGSGANVLTF | TRBJ2-6 | 17 | few | TRBD1 | TRBV30
TGTGCCAGCAGCTTGGCCGGGTGGGCTGGAAACACCATATATTTT | CASSLAGWAGNTIYF | TRBJ1-3 | 15 | few | - | TRBV5-6
TGCGCCAGCAGCTTGAATAGCGGGGCAGGAGAGACCCAGTACTTC | CASSLNSGAGETQYF | TRBJ2-5 | 15 | - | TRBD2 | TRBV5-1
TGCGCCAGCAGCTTCTTCGACAGGGTGAATGAAAAACTGTTTTTT | CASSFFDRVNEKLFF | TRBJ1-4 | 15 | - | TRBD1 | TRBV5-1
TGTGCCAGTAGATTCACAGGGGGCGAGGAGTATAGTCCGGTCACTGAAGCTTTCTTT | CASRFTGGEEYSPVTEAFF | TRBJ1-1 | 19 | - | TRBD1 | TRBV19
TGCGCCAGCAGCGCTTATCCCGGGGCAAGGGAGGATGGCTACACCTTC | CASSAYPGAREDGYTF | TRBJ1-2 | 16 | - | - | TRBV4-3
TGCGCCAGCAGTGAGACCTGGACAGGGCCTACAACTTACCACGGCTACACCTTC | CASSETWTGPTTYHGYTF | TRBJ1-2 | 18 | - | TRBD1 | TRBV10-1
TGTGCCAGCAGCTTGGCCGGGGGGGCCCAAGAGACCCAGTACTTC | CASSLAGGAQETQYF | TRBJ2-5 | 15 | - | TRBD2 | TRBV5-6
TGTGCCAGCAGTGGCGACAGGGGTGCCGACGAGCAGTACTTC | CASSGDRGADEQYF | TRBJ2-7 | 14 | - | TRBD1 | TRBV6-1
TGTGCCAGCAGCTTAAACGGGAACACTGAAGCTTTCTTT | CASSLNGNTEAFF | TRBJ1-1 | 13 | few | - | TRBV7-7
TGTGCCTGGGCGAGCGGGGGGAACTATGGCTACACCTTC | CAWASGGNYGYTF | TRBJ1-2 | 13 | - | - | TRBV30
TGTGCCACCAGCAAGGGAGGGAACAACAGAGACGAGCAGTACTTC | CATSKGGNNRDEQYF | TRBJ2-7 | 15 | - | TRBD2 | TRBV15
TGTGCCTGGAGTGTGGCGACAGGGGGCGCCACAGATACGCAGTATTTT | CAWSVATGGATDTQYF | TRBJ2-3 | 16 | few | TRBD1 | TRBV30
TGTGCCTGGAGTGGGGGACTCCAAGAGACCCAGTACTTC | CAWSGGLQETQYF | TRBJ2-5 | 13 | - | - | TRBV30
TGCAGTGCTAGTCGGGGAGATACGCAGTATTTT | CSASRGDTQYF | TRBJ2-3 | 11 | - | - | TRBV20-1
TGCGCCAGCAGCGGACAGACGCGAACTGGAAACACCATATATTTT | CASSGQTRTGNTIYF | TRBJ1-3 | 15 | - | - | TRBV5-1
TGTGCCAGCAGTTTCGAGTCGACTAGCGGGGATGCTACGCAGTATTTT | CASSFESTSGDATQYF | TRBJ2-3 | 16 | - | TRBD2 | TRBV28
TGTGCCAGCTCACCGCCGGGACTTAAACGGGGTACGCAGTATTTT | CASSPPGLKRGTQYF | TRBJ2-3 | 15 | - | - | TRBV18
TGTGCCAGCAGCAAAGGAGCCTATAGCAATCAGCCCCAGCATTTT | CASSKGAYSNQPQHF | TRBJ1-5 | 15 | - | - | TRBV21-1
TGTGCCACCAGCAGAGGTACTACAGGGGTGCATTCACCCCTCCACTTT | CATSRGTTGVHSPLHF | TRBJ1-6 | 16 | - | TRBD1 | TRBV15
TGTGCCAGCAGCTTAGAGGGCCGAACAGGGTTCAACACCATATATTTT | CASSLEGRTGFNTIYF | TRBJ1-3 | 16 | few | - | TRBV7-2
TGCAGCGTTGAATTCGGGACAGGTTTAGAGACCCAGTACTTC | CSVEFGTGLETQYF | TRBJ2-5 | 14 | - | TRBD1 | TRBV29-1